These 31 T cell receptor beta chains were all obtained from the same sample, sequenced in a study of shared clonotypes between healthy human individuals. Measured with immunoSEQ multiplex PCR; TCRdb has only the in-frame clones, and not every one. The repertoire holds around 1.4 million clones, with 98% as singletons. The sequencing input was naive CD4+ T cells sorted from blood. The subset was: CD45RA+ positively selected. These receptors originate from a man aged 30-40 years in good health.

In DNA form, the CDR3 reads TGTGCCAGCAGTGGAAGGGATGGACAGGGGTGGTCCAATGAGCAGTTCTTC. The encoded protein is CASSGRDGQGWSNEQFF. The chain uses TRBV2 and TRBJ2-1, with TRBD1 matching 9 bases. J was trimmed by 6 bases and V by 4 bases; bases with no gene match: 13. From germline, CDR1 is SNHLY and CDR2 FYNNEI. There are 17 residues in the CDR3.

This chain links TRBV2 with TRBJ1-2; D ambiguous. Germline V gives CDR1 SNHLY, CDR2 FYNNEI. Trimming removed 1 base at V and 6 bases at J, with 6 bases between. CDR3 length: 12 residues. The CDR3 DNA is TGTGCCAGCAGTGAAGTGGTGAATGGCTACACCTTC. It encodes CASSEVVNGYTF. Based on the CDR3 plus reference TRBV2 and TRBJ1-2, the full variable domain is EPEVTQTPSHQVTQMGQEVILRCVPISNHLYFYWYRQILGQKVEFLVSFYNNEISEKSEIFDDQFSVERPDGSNFTLKIRSTKLEDSAMYFCASSEVVNGYTFGSGTRLTVV.

This chain joins TRBV6-5 and TRBJ1-2; TRBD1 agrees at 7 bases. CDR1 MNHEY and CDR2 SVGAGI come from the germline V gene. CDR3 length equals 13 residues. Unmatched junction bases numbered 3, after V lost 4 bases and J lost 4 bases. DNA for the CDR3: TGTGCCAGCAGTTCGCGACAGGGCTATGGCTACACCTTC. It translates to CASSSRQGYGYTF.

The chain links TRBV19 to TRBJ2-5; 11 positions match TRBD2. The CDR3 runs 15 residues. In germline, CDR1 is LNHDA, CDR2 SQIVND (reference sequence). J was trimmed by 7 bases and V by 3 bases; bases with no gene match: 7. DNA of the CDR3: TGTGCCAGTAGTATGGGGCTAGCGGGAGGTGGGACCCAGTACTTC. Translated, it gives CASSMGLAGGGTQYF.

The chain joins TRBV7-2 to TRBJ2-5; TRBD1 aligns across 10 bases. V trimming: 5 bases; J trimming: 2 bases; junction bases outside the gene matches: 5. The CDR3 is 15 residues long. Germline loops: CDR1 SGHTA, CDR2 FQGNSA. CDR3 sequence: CASSPGDRGQETQYF. In DNA form, the CDR3 reads TGTGCCAGCAGCCCAGGGGACAGGGGACAAGAGACCCAGTACTTC.

This clone was recorded only once. This chain uses TRBV7-9 with TRBJ2-7; 8 bases are shared with TRBD2. V gave up 5 bases and J gave up 2 bases; unmatched junction bases: 8. The CDR3 is 15 residues long. The germline V gene encodes CDR1 SEHNR and CDR2 FQNEAQ (reference sequence). The CDR3, as DNA: TGTGCCAGCAGCCGTTATAGCGGGGCAGCCTACGAGCAGTACTTC. It yields the protein CASSRYSGAAYEQYF. The full variable domain, completed using reference TRBV7-9 and TRBJ2-7, is DTGVSQNPRHKITKRGQNVTFRCDPISEHNRLYWYRQTLGQGPEFLTYFQNEAQLEKSRLLSDRFSAERPKGSFSTLEIQRTEQGDSAMYLCASSRYSGAAYEQYFGPGTRLTVT.

V usage is TRBV29-1 and J usage is TRBJ2-3, with D perhaps TRBD1 (6 bases). The CDR3 length is 13 residues. Trimming stripped 4 bases from V and 4 bases from J, with 12 bases between. CDR1 and CDR2 (germline): SQVTM, ANQGSEA. In DNA form, the CDR3 reads TGCAGCGTTGGTGGACAGTTCCCAGATACGCAGTATTTT. It encodes CSVGGQFPDTQYF.

This clone was seen once. The rearrangement joins TRBV27 to TRBJ2-7; the match to TRBD2 covers 8 bases. The V gene end was trimmed by 7 bases and the J gene end by 7 bases; junction bases not matched to a gene: 12. The CDR3 totals 14 residues. The germline V gene encodes CDR1 MNHEY and CDR2 SMNVEV (reference sequence). The CDR3, as DNA: TGTGCCAGCACCAGGGACTACCGGGGGGGTGAGCAGTACTTC. It translates to CASTRDYRGGEQYF.

This chain uses TRBV6-1 with TRBJ2-5, with D hard to call. The V end was cut by 0 bases, the J end by 2 bases, with 13 bases between. The CDR3 is 16 residues long. The germline gives CDR1 MNHNS, CDR2 SASEGT. Written as DNA, the CDR3 is TGTGCCAGCAGTGAAGCGACTGCAGCTTATCAAGAGACCCAGTACTTC. It is translated as CASSEATAAYQETQYF.

The chain couples TRBV7-6 to TRBJ1-2; 12 nucleotides match TRBD1. V was pared by 5 bases and J by 5 bases, with 9 bases of the junction left unmatched. There are 16 residues in the CDR3. Germline CDR1 is SGHVS and CDR2 is FNYEAQ. The CDR3, as DNA: TGTGCCAGCAGCCCAAACGTGGGACAGGGGGCGTATGGCTACACCTTC. Translated, it gives CASSPNVGQGAYGYTF.

This chain uses TRBV28 with TRBJ2-7; 7 bases are shared with TRBD2. Germline CDR1 and CDR2: MDHEN and SYDVKM. The CDR3 extends over 18 amino acids. Trimming removed 7 bases from V and 4 bases from J; junction bases left unmatched: 22. The CDR3 nucleotides are TGTGCCAGCATTGCTAGTCGGGGAGGGCCCTTGAAATTGTACGAGCAGTACTTC. Its translation: CASIASRGGPLKLYEQYF.

Only one count was recorded for this clone. This chain links TRBV6-5 with TRBJ2-7; 8 bases are shared with TRBD2. CDR1 is MNHEY and CDR2 is SVGAGI in the germline V gene. The ends lost 4 bases at V and 0 bases at J; junction bases unmatched: 5. This CDR3 comprises 15 residues. CDR3 sequence (DNA): TGTGCCAGCAGTTCCTTAAGCGGGAGCTCCTACGAGCAGTACTTC. It encodes CASSSLSGSSYEQYF.

V usage is TRBV12-1 and J usage is TRBJ1-5. TRBV12-1 is marked as a pseudogene. The CDR3 has 12 residues. The CDR3 loop reads CASSPRNQPQHF. The CDR3 DNA sequence: TGTGCCAGCAGCCCCCGCAATCAGCCCCAGCATTTT.

The chain recombines TRBV7-9 with TRBJ1-2, with D unresolved. This CDR3 has 15 amino acids. V lost 5 bases and J 4 bases, leaving 17 bases between the germline ends. Germline CDR1 SEHNR, CDR2 FQNEAQ (reference sequence). In nucleotides, the CDR3 is TGTGCCAGCAGCCCACCGGTGAGCAGTATCTATGGCTACACCTTC. It specifies CASSPPVSSIYGYTF.

The gene calls are TRBV2 and TRBJ2-7; D is undetermined. The CDR3 extends over 15 amino acids. V lost 4 bases to trimming and J lost 7 bases, with 20 bases between them. Looked up from germline, CDR1 is SNHLY and CDR2 is FYNNEI. The CDR3 loop reads CASSVFGPLSGEQYF. CDR3 sequence (DNA): TGTGCCAGCAGTGTCTTCGGGCCCCTCTCTGGGGAGCAGTACTTC.

V is TRBV19 and J is TRBJ1-3; unclear D gene. This CDR3 spans 16 amino acids. From germline, CDR1 is LNHDA and CDR2 SQIVND (reference sequence). Trimming cost V 1 base and J 0 bases, with 10 bases left between them. CDR3 nucleotides: TGTGCCAGTAGTATAGCGGCAGGCCGCTCTGGAAACACCATATATTTT. It encodes CASSIAAGRSGNTIYF.

This clone was counted once. The V gene is TRBV5-4, the J gene TRBJ1-2; D possibly corresponds to TRBD1 (6 bases). Germline values: CDR1 SGHNT, CDR2 YYREEE (reference sequence). Trimming took off 4 bases at V and 4 bases at J, with 11 bases between the two ends. This CDR3 has 13 amino acids. CDR3 in amino acids: CASSSTGPYGYTF. DNA for the CDR3: TGTGCCAGCAGCAGCACAGGGCCCTATGGCTACACCTTC.

The chain has TRBV4-1 and TRBJ2-3; no firm D call. The CDR3 totals 16 residues. Germline values: CDR1 MGHRA, CDR2 YSYEKL. V gave up 1 base and J gave up 0 bases, with 11 bases separating them. The CDR3 coding sequence is TGCGCCAGCAGCCAAGCCGGGTCAGCTAGCACAGATACGCAGTATTTT. This codes for CASSQAGSASTDTQYF.

The chain couples TRBV14 to TRBJ2-6, with D maybe TRBD2 (6 bases). The CDR3 is made up of 15 amino acids. Trimming shortened V by 3 bases and J by 2 bases, and 8 bases separated the two germline ends. Looked up from germline, CDR1 is SGHDN and CDR2 is FVKESK. The CDR3 spells CASSQEGTGANVLTF. CDR3 bases: TGTGCCAGCAGCCAGGAGGGAACTGGGGCCAACGTCCTGACTTTC.

The chain links TRBV2 to TRBJ2-3; D not certain. CDR3 length: 14 residues. Trimming removed 0 bases at V and 2 bases at J, with 6 bases between. From germline, CDR1 is SNHLY and CDR2 FYNNEI. The CDR3 DNA is TGTGCCAGCAGTGAAGCGGGGTACACAGATACGCAGTATTTT. This codes for CASSEAGYTDTQYF.

The genes are TRBV18 and TRBJ2-7, with D uncertain. Per the germline V gene, CDR1 is KGHSH and CDR2 is LQKENI. The CDR3 has 14 residues. V was trimmed by 3 bases and J by 2 bases, leaving 11 bases between them. DNA for the CDR3: TGTGCCAGCTCACCGTTGCACCCCCCCTACGAGCAGTACTTC. This translates into CASSPLHPPYEQYF.

This rearrangement joins TRBV29-1 to TRBJ2-1, with 7 bases fitting TRBD1. Germline values: CDR1 SQVTM, CDR2 ANQGSEA. The CDR3 is 12 amino acids. With 5 bases clipped from V and 8 bases from J, the junction kept 6 bases outside the gene matches. CDR3 in DNA: TGCAGCGTTAGAGGGGGCCCCCATGAGCAGTTCTTC. The encoded protein is CSVRGGPHEQFF.

The CDR3, as DNA: TGTGCCAGCAGCCCGCAGGGCCACCTCACCGGGGAGCTGTTTTTT. Amino acids: CASSPQGHLTGELFF. V is TRBV14 and J is TRBJ2-2; D perhaps matches TRBD1 (5 bases). Germline V gives CDR1 SGHDN, CDR2 FVKESK. V lost 4 bases and J 4 bases, leaving 13 bases between the germline ends. The CDR3 sequence is 15 residues long.

CDR3 region: CASSLGPPGGKQYF. CDR3 bases: TGTGCCAGCAGTTTAGGGCCCCCCGGGGGCAAGCAGTACTTC. The rearrangement joins TRBV28 to TRBJ2-7; tentatively, D is TRBD1 or TRBD2 (6 bases each). CDR3 length: 14 amino acids. Deletions cut 2 bases from V and 8 bases from J, with 16 bases between. CDR1 is MDHEN, CDR2 SYDVKM, per germline.

J is TRBJ2-1 and V is TRBV25-1; D tentatively reads TRBD1 or TRBD2 (5 bases each). The germline V gene encodes CDR1 MGHDK and CDR2 SYGVNS. V lost 6 bases, J lost 7 bases, and 16 bases lay in between. CDR3 size: 14 residues. CDR3 sequence reads: CASRGVGGHNEQFF. CDR3 nucleotides: TGTGCCAGCAGGGGAGTGGGCGGACATAATGAGCAGTTCTTC.

Regarding this clone: The same CDR3 also results from other DNA sequences found in this sample. The chain couples TRBV6-6 to TRBJ2-3; D not certain. Germline assignment: CDR1 MNHNY and CDR2 SVGAGI (reference sequence). The CDR3 is 13 residues long. Trimming cost V 0 bases and J 4 bases, with 5 bases left between them. The CDR3 region is CASSYSRADTQYF. In DNA form, the CDR3 reads TGTGCCAGCAGTTACTCGAGAGCAGATACGCAGTATTTT.

V is TRBV27 and J is TRBJ2-7, with no clear D. Trimming cost V 0 bases and J 0 bases, with 12 bases left between them. Germline values: CDR1 MNHEY, CDR2 SMNVEV (reference sequence). This CDR3 comprises 16 residues. The CDR3 bases are TGTGCCAGCAGTTTATCGTTTACCGGCGGCTCCTACGAGCAGTACTTC. Protein product: CASSLSFTGGSYEQYF.

The chain recombines TRBV28 with TRBJ1-4; D might be TRBD1 (6 bases). The CDR3 is made up of 15 amino acids. With 3 bases removed from V and 4 bases from J, the gap between germline ends came to 12 bases. Germline V gene data show CDR1 as MDHEN and CDR2 as SYDVKM. CDR3: CASSLGGQGNEKLFF. The CDR3 DNA is TGTGCCAGCAGTTTGGGGGGGCAAGGTAATGAAAAACTGTTTTTT.

This rearrangement joins TRBV10-3 to TRBJ2-7, with D possibly matching TRBD1 (6 bases). V was cut by 6 bases and J by 3 bases, with 9 bases left in between. The germline V gene has CDR1 ENHRY and CDR2 SYGVKD. The CDR3 runs to 12 residues. CDR3 residues: CAIRETGYEQYF. DNA of the CDR3: TGTGCCATCAGAGAGACAGGCTACGAGCAGTACTTC.

This chain uses TRBV5-1 with TRBJ2-5; unclear D gene. Germline V gene lookup returns CDR1 SGHRS and CDR2 YFSETQ. V lost 0 bases, J lost 1 base, and 7 bases lay in between. The CDR3 loop spans 14 amino acids. The CDR3 reads CASSLAQLQETQYF. The CDR3 bases are TGCGCCAGCAGCTTGGCCCAGCTCCAAGAGACCCAGTACTTC.

The chain has TRBV4-2 and TRBJ2-1; 8 bases are a match to TRBD2. V shed 4 bases and J 3 bases; nucleotides not matched to a gene: 8. CDR3 size: 16 residues. CDR1 and CDR2 (germline): LGHNA, YNFKEQ. The chain's CDR3 is CASSRQHLAGYNEQFF. The DNA of the CDR3 is TGTGCCAGCAGCCGCCAACACCTAGCGGGCTACAATGAGCAGTTCTTC.